The 10 T cell receptor beta chains reported below all come from one sample, sequenced in a study of molecular identifiers for immune sequencing clone quantification. TCRdb reprocessed the PCR reads with MiXCR, giving one entry per CDR3 protein. The repertoire holds around 470,000 distinct CDR3 sequences, with around 23% as singletons. Source material: naive CD8+ T cells from blood, with Jurkat cell RNA spiked in. The sample's subset: FACS-sorted CD8+CD4-CCR7+CD45RA+ naive T cells. The receptors shown here come from a human donor in good health. Some libraries in this study had Jurkat cell RNA spiked in.

Only a few counts were recorded for this clonotype. This may be a read error, as it is one base from a much larger clone. The genes are TRBV29-1 and TRBJ2-2, with D tentatively TRBD1 (6 bases). The CDR3 extends over 15 amino acids. V gave up 3 bases and J gave up 0 bases, with 11 bases separating them. Germline V gives CDR1 SQVTM, CDR2 ANQGSEA. CDR3 residues: CSVEYNRANTGELFF. The CDR3 coding sequence is TGCAGCGTTGAGTATAACAGGGCGAACACCGGGGAGCTGTTTTTT.

This clonotype was observed at least ten times. The chain joins TRBV4-3 to TRBJ2-7; D is undetermined. Trimming stripped 0 bases from V and 7 bases from J, with 7 bases between. From germline, CDR1 is LGHNA and CDR2 YSLEER. CDR3 length: 12 amino acids. CDR3 bases: TGCGCCAGCAGCCAAGATCTAGGGGAGCAGTACTTC. Its protein product is CASSQDLGEQYF.

This clonotype turned up a few times. This chain joins TRBV11-2 and TRBJ1-1; no reliable D call. The ends were cut back, 3 bases at V and 4 bases at J, with 24 bases in the middle. This CDR3 spans 18 amino acids. The germline V gene encodes CDR1 SGHAT and CDR2 FQNNGV. The CDR3 loop is CASSFGRVSFGMGTEAFF. The CDR3 nucleotides read TGTGCCAGCAGCTTCGGCCGGGTCAGCTTTGGGATGGGCACTGAAGCTTTCTTT.

This clonotype came up a few times. The J gene is TRBJ2-2, the V gene TRBV19; perhaps TRBD2 as D (6 bases). V lost 5 bases and J lost 4, with 14 bases in between. In germline, CDR1 is LNHDA, CDR2 SQIVND (reference sequence). The CDR3 sequence is 15 residues long. The CDR3 protein is CASSPLQGGTGELFF. The DNA for the CDR3 is TGTGCCAGTAGTCCCCTTCAGGGAGGCACCGGGGAGCTGTTTTTT.

This clonotype has ten or more counts. J is TRBJ1-6 and V is TRBV3-1; 7 bases line up with TRBD1. CDR3 length equals 14 residues. The V gene end was trimmed by 6 bases and the J gene end by 8 bases; junction bases not matched to a gene: 7. In germline, CDR1 is LGHDT, CDR2 YNNKEL (reference sequence). CDR3 region: CASSPGRGYSPLHF. CDR3 bases: TGTGCCAGCAGTCCAGGCAGGGGGTATTCACCCCTCCACTTT.

The gene calls are TRBV30 and TRBJ1-2; D not resolved. Per the germline V gene, CDR1 is GTSNPN and CDR2 is SVGIG (reference sequence). V lost 0 bases and J lost 5, with 10 bases in between. The CDR3 spans 13 residues. The CDR3 DNA is TGTGCCTGGAGTGTATGGGATGAATATGGCTACACCTTC. Translated, it gives CAWSVWDEYGYTF.

Ten or more counts support this clonotype. V is TRBV5-4 and J is TRBJ2-7; unclear D gene. The CDR3 loop spans 11 amino acids. In germline, CDR1 is SGHNT, CDR2 YYREEE (reference sequence). Trimming took 4 bases from V and 4 from J, leaving 6 bases between them. The chain's CDR3 is CASSNQYEQYF. Written as DNA, the CDR3 is TGTGCCAGCAGCAACCAGTACGAGCAGTACTTC.

Worth noting for this clonotype: An end of the junction differs from the germline gene, which may be a read error. V gene TRBV6-2 or TRBV6-3 combines with J gene TRBJ1-2, with D possibly matching TRBD1 (6 bases). CDR1 MNHEY and CDR2 SVGEGT come from the germline V gene. The CDR3 spans 15 residues. CDR3 coding DNA: TGTGCCAGCAGTTCTCCGGACAGATCGGACTATGGCTACGCCTTC. It is translated as CASSSPDRSDYGYAF.

The rearrangement uses TRBV7-6 and TRBJ1-4; 7 bases are shared with TRBD1. The junction had 9 bases not matched to a gene; V was cut back by 4 bases and J by 10 bases. The CDR3 spans 14 residues. Germline loops: CDR1 SGHVS, CDR2 FNYEAQ. CDR3 sequence: CASSSQGNVGKLFF. Here the CDR3 DNA reads TGTGCCAGCAGCTCACAGGGGAATGTTGGAAAACTGTTTTTT.

The chain links TRBV29-1 to TRBJ2-4; TRBD2 is a possible D gene (5 bases). The CDR3 covers 13 residues. V was pared by 6 bases and J by 6 bases, with 15 bases between. CDR1 is SQVTM and CDR2 is ANQGSEA in the germline V gene. CDR3: CSVQDGVRNIQYF. The CDR3 nucleotides read TGCAGCGTCCAGGACGGGGTTCGAAACATTCAGTACTTC.